The clone carrying this TCR beta chain appeared many times. What it recognizes is unknown. The data stem from a study of blood T cells in healthy people across ages. General study results and limits: Long-lived donors exceeded aged donors in naive CD4+ cells and diversity.

The CDR3 is 15 amino acids. Germline V gene lookup returns CDR1 SGDLS and CDR2 YYNGEE. The V end was cut by 4 bases, the J end by 4 bases, with 17 bases between. Alongside a J-beta primer mix, a sample-barcoded 5' primer served in a second PCR lasting 7 to 11 cycles. MiXCR, run by TCRdb on the 5' RACE reads, gives a single entry per CDR3 protein. In the table there are roughly 1.7 million distinct CDR3 sequences, around 36% of which are singletons. The study drew donors from healthy Caucasian individuals in Russia aged about 6 to 90. Each donor's blood draw was roughly 9.5 milliliters of peripheral blood. Total RNA was isolated from each sample in quantities of at least 6 micrograms.

The receptor comes from a woman between 25 and 40 years old in good health. The chain has TRBV9 and TRBJ2-5, with D possibly being TRBD2 (5 bases). The specimen was blood. The chain's CDR3 is CASSPGIGRGETQYF. CDR3 nucleotide sequence: TGTGCCAGCAGCCCGGGGATCGGCCGGGGAGAGACCCAGTACTTC. The complete variable domain, with remaining parts taken from reference TRBV9 and TRBJ2-5, reads DSGVTQTPKHLITATGQRVTLRCSPRSGDLSVYWYQQSLDQGLQFLIQYYNGEERAKGNILERFSAQQFPDLHSELNLSSLELGDSALYFCASSPGIGRGETQYFGPGTRLLVL.